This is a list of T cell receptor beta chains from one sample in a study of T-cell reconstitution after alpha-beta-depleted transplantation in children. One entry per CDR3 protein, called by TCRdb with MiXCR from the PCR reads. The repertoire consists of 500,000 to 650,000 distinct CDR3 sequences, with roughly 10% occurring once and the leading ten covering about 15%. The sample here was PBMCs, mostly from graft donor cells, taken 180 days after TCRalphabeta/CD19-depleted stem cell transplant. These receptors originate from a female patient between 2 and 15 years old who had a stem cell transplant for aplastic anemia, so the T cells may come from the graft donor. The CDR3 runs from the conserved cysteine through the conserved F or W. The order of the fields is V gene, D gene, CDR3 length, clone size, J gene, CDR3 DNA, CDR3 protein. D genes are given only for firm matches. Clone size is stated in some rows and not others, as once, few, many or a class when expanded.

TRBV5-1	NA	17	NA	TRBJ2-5	TGCGCCAGCAGCTTGGGTTCCCTAGCACGGAGGGAAGAGACCCAGTACTTC	CASSLGSLARREETQYF
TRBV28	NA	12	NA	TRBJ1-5	TGTGCCAGCAGTGGGACCTTTAGACCCCAGCATTTT	CASSGTFRPQHF
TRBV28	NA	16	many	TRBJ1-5	TGTGCCAGCAGCGAAAGACAGATTTATAGCAATCAGCCCCAGCATTTT	CASSERQIYSNQPQHF
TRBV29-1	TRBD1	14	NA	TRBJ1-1	TGCAGCGTTGAAGGACGGGACAGGGGAGTAGAAGCTTTCTTT	CSVEGRDRGVEAFF
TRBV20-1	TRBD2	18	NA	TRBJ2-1	TGCAGTGCTAGAGAACCAGGACTAGCGGGAGTTGGGGGGAATGAGCAGTTCTTC	CSAREPGLAGVGGNEQFF
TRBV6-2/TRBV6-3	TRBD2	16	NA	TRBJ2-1	TGTGCCAGCAGTCCCCATAGCGGGAGCTCCTACAATGAGCAGTTCTTC	CASSPHSGSSYNEQFF
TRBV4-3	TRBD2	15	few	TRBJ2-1	TGCGCCAGCAGCCGATGGACTAGCGGGAACAATGAGCAGTTCTTC	CASSRWTSGNNEQFF
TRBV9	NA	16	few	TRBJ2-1	TGTGCCAGCAGCGTAGTAGGCCTAGCGCGAACAAATGAGCAGTTCTTC	CASSVVGLARTNEQFF
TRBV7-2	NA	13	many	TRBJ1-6	TGTGCCAGCAGTTGGGACCACAATTCACCCCTCCACTTT	CASSWDHNSPLHF
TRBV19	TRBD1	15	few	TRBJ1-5	TGTGCCAGTAGCTTCCGGGACAGGGGCTATCAGCCCCAGCATTTT	CASSFRDRGYQPQHF
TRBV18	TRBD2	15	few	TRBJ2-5	TGTGCCAGCTCAAATGGACTAGCGGGAATAGAGACCCAGTACTTC	CASSNGLAGIETQYF
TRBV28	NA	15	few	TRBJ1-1	TGTGCCAGCAGTTTTCTCCGGGACACCATGCTAGAAGCTTTCTTT	CASSFLRDTMLEAFF
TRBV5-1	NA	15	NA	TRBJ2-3	TGCGCCAGCAGCTTGGGAAACAGGGCTACAGATACGCAGTATTTT	CASSLGNRATDTQYF
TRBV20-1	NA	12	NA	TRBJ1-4	TGCAGTGCTGCGGGGGCCAATGAAAAACTGTTTTTT	CSAAGANEKLFF
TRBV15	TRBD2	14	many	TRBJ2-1	TGTGCCACCAGCGCACGGGAGGGCTCCAATGAGCAGTTCTTC	CATSAREGSNEQFF
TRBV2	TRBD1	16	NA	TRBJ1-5	TGTGCCAGCAGTCGAACCCGGGACAGGGGGAATCAGCCCCAGCATTTT	CASSRTRDRGNQPQHF
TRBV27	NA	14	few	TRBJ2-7	TGTGCCAGCAGTTTAGATGGGGCGATGGGCGAGCAGTACTTC	CASSLDGAMGEQYF
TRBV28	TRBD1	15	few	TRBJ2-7	TGTGCCAGCAGGTCGGCCGGGACAGGGAGGAGGGAGCAGTACTTC	CASRSAGTGRREQYF
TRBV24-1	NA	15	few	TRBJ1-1	TGTGCCACCAGTGATGGGGCAGGCATGAACACTGAAGCTTTCTTT	CATSDGAGMNTEAFF